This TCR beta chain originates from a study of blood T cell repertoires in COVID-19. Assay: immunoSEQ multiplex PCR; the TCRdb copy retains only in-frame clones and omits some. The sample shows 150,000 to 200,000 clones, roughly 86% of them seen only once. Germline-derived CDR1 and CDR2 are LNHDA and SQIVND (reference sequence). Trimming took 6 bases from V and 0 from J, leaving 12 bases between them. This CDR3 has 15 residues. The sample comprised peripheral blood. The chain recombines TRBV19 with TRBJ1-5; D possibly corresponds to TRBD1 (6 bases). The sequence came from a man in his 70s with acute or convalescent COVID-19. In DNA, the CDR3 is TGTGCCAGTAGACACAGGGAGTATAGCAATCAGCCCCAGCATTTT. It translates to CASRHREYSNQPQHF.